This section outlines one T cell receptor beta chain sequence together with its context. No antigen is known for it. The CDR3 has 16 residues. The V end lost 6 bases, the J end lost 5 bases, and 23 bases lay between the germline ends. The germline gives CDR1 DFQATT, CDR2 SNEGSKA (reference sequence). The sample comes from a study of CD8 T cells in ankylosing spondylitis. Construction of TCR beta libraries was performed using quantitative 5'-RACE with molecular barcodes. TCRdb redid the calling of the 5' RACE reads with MiXCR, one entry per CDR3 protein. The sample carries under 250,000 distinct CDR3 sequences, over 30% recorded once. Study-wide results and limits: It was reported that disease-linked clones were significantly enriched in matched ankylosing spondylitis synovial fluid.

V usage is TRBV20-1 and J usage is TRBJ2-4; D is tentatively TRBD1 or TRBD2 (5 bases each). Specimen: blood, either unsorted or a sorted T cell fraction (not recorded which). The sequence derives from a male donor with ankylosing spondylitis or in good health (not recorded which). The CDR3 reads CSADERTPGPQNIQYF. For the CDR3, the DNA is TGCAGTGCCGACGAAAGAACCCCGGGACCCCAAAACATTCAGTACTTC.